This TCR beta chain was obtained from a study of cytomegalovirus exposure and HLA in healthy donors. About the research overall: Ancestry clustering placed about 80% of some 400 genotyped donors in the Caucasian-associated cluster.

Regarding this clone: Its specificity is unknown.

Study conclusions and caveats: The number of N-insertions in an Asian-associated ancestry cluster was reportedly below the roughly 670-donor mean in a later analysis.

A multiplex PCR was run with 60 Vbeta primers and 13 Jbeta primers. Per the authors' pipeline: The count from a later analysis was 79 million or so unique TCR beta chains, about 9.9 million of them shared. Profiled with immunoSEQ multiplex PCR; TCRdb holds only in-frame clones, not every one. V and J calls and clone size are given by that table; D and trimming were obtained from the DNA. This sample's table reports about 170,000 clones. The ends were cut back, 2 bases at V and 3 bases at J, with 10 bases in the middle. The CDR3 runs to 14 residues. Per germline, CDR1 LNHNV and CDR2 YYDKDF (reference sequence).

This chain links TRBV15 with TRBJ1-1, with D unclear. The source material was PBMCs. The sequence came from a woman aged 18-35 years in good health and CMV-seropositive. For the CDR3, the DNA is TGTGCCACCAGCAGAATCATGGGAGACACTGAAGCTTTCTTT. It codes for CATSRIMGDTEAFF.